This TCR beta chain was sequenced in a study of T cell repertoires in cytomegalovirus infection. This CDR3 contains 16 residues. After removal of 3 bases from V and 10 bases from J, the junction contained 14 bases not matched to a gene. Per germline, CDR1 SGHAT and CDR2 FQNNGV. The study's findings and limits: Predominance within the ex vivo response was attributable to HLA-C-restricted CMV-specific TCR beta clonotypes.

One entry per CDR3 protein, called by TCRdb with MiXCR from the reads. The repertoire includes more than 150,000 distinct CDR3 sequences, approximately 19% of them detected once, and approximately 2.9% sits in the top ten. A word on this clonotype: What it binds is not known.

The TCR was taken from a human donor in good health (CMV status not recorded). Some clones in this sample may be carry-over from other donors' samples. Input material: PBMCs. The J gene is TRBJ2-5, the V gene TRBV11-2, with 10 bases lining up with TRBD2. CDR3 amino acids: CASSFPAGTSAGSQYF. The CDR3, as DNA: TGTGCCAGCAGCTTTCCCGCCGGGACTAGCGCGGGGAGCCAGTACTTC.